This T cell receptor (beta chain) is from a study of vaccination and CD4 T cells after COVID-19. The overall study: It was a median about 93 days after diagnosis, with a range of 35 to 161, that post-COVID samples were drawn. Overlapping spike peptides from SARS-CoV-2, HCoV-NL63, HCoV-OC43 and HCoV-229E served to stimulate the cells. Study results and caveats: Spike mono-reactivity was found in 304 of the 307 vaccine-specific clones identified in convalescent patients.

Treatment of the sample: approximately 10-day PBMC culture with coronavirus spike peptide pools or control peptides (ViraFEST assay). With 10 ug/ml peptide pools and approximately 10 IU/ml IL-2, PBMCs were cultured at approximately 2 million per well. Comment on this clonotype: Its antigen is unidentified.

Cultured CD4+ T-cell DNA underwent Oncomine TCR Beta short-read sequencing. TCRdb independently ran MiXCR on the PCR reads; one entry per CDR3 protein. The sample comprises roughly 7,500 distinct CDR3 sequences, 40% to 55% of which are singletons, and 15% to 25% rests with the top ten. The clonotype was recovered from a human donor who had recovered from COVID-19. The sample comprised CD4+ T cells from blood, cultured in vitro.

In DNA form, the CDR3 reads TGTGCCACCAGTGACTCTAAGACAGCTCGGGCCCACGAGCAGTACTTC. This translates into CATSDSKTARAHEQYF. The chain joins TRBV24-1 to TRBJ2-7; perhaps TRBD1 as D (5 bases). Trimming left V 4 bases short and J 5 bases short, with 20 bases between. The CDR3 consists of 16 residues. Germline lookup yields CDR1 KGHDR and CDR2 SFDVKD.